This TCR beta chain was identified during a study of T cell repertoires in cytomegalovirus infection. TCRdb called the reads again in MiXCR, with one record for every CDR3 protein. The sample holds almost 500,000 distinct CDR3 sequences; about 10% are singletons and the top ten take roughly a tenth. Overall study findings and caveats: Carriers of CMV plus the relevant HLA were identified by cumulative public TCR beta family frequency.

V lost 3 bases to trimming and J lost 2 bases, with 7 bases between them. The CDR3 contains 13 residues. CDR1 is SGHTA and CDR2 is FQGTGA in the germline V gene. This clonotype was recorded at least ten times. The antigen is unknown. J is TRBJ1-1 and V is TRBV7-3; D is unresolved. The TCR was taken from a human donor in good health (CMV status not recorded). Some clones in this sample may be carry-over from other donors' samples. The sample comprised PBMCs. CDR3 protein: CASSFDVNTEAFF. The CDR3 DNA is TGTGCCAGCAGCTTCGACGTAAACACTGAAGCTTTCTTT.